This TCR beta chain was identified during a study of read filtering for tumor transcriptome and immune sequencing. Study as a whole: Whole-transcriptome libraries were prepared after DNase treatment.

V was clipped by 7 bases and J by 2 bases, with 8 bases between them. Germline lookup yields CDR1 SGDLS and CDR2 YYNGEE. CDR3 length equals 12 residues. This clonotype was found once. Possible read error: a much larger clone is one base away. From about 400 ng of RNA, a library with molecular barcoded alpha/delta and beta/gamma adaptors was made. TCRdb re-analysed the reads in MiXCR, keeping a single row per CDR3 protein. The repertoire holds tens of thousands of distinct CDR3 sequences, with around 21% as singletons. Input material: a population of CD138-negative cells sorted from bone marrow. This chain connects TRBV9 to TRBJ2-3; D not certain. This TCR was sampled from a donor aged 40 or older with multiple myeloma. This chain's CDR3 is CASCPHTDTQYF. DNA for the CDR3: TGTGCCAGCTGCCCACACACAGATACGCAGTATTTT.